The subject of this entry is one T cell receptor (beta chain). The target antigen is unknown. This entry is derived from a study of cytomegalovirus exposure and HLA in healthy donors. Study outcomes and limitations: Sequencing artifact likely explains a cluster of highly shared sequence variants.

It was with 60 Vbeta and 13 Jbeta primers that the PCR ran. Here immunoSEQ multiplex PCR was the method, and the copy in TCRdb shows in-frame clones only, minus some. Of 200,000 to 250,000 clones listed, 65% to 85% are singletons. Trimming cost V 9 bases and J 8 bases; bases outside gene matches: 5. The CDR3 runs to 13 residues. Germline CDR1 and CDR2: SGHNT and YYREEE (reference sequence). V usage is TRBV5-4 and J usage is TRBJ2-3; 14 positions match TRBD2. Sequenced input: PBMCs. The source of this sequence is a boy aged 2 to 10 in good health and CMV-seronegative. CDR3 loop: CAIWTSGRTTQYF. CDR3 coding DNA: TGTGCCATCTGGACTAGCGGGAGGACTACGCAGTATTTT.